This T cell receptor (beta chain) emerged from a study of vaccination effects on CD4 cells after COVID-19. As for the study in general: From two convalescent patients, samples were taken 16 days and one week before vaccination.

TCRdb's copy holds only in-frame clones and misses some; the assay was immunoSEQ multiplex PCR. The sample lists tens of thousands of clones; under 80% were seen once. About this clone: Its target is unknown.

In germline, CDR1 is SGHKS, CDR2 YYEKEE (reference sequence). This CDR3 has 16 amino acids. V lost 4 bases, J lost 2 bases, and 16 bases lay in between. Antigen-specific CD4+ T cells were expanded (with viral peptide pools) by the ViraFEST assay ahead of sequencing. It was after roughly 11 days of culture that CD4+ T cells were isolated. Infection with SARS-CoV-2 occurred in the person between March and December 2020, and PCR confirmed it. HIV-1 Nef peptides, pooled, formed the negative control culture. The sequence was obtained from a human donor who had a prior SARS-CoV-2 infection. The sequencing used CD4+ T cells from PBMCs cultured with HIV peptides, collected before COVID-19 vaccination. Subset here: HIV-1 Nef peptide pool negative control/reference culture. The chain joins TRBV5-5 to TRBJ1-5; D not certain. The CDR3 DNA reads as TGTGCCAGCAGCCTGGAGGTTCACCGGGGCAATCAGCCCCAGCATTTT. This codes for CASSLEVHRGNQPQHF.